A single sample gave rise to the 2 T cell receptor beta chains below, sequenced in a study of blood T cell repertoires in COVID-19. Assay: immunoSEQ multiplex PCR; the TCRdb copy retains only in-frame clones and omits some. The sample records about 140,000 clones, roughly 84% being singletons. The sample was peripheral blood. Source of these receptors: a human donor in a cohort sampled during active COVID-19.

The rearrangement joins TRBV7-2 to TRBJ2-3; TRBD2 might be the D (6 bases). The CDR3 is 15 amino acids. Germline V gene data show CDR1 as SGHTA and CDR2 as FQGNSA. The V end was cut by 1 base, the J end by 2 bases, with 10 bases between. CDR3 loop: CASSLVGTSTDTQYF. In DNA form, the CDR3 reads TGTGCCAGCAGCTTAGTGGGGACTTCCACAGATACGCAGTATTTT.

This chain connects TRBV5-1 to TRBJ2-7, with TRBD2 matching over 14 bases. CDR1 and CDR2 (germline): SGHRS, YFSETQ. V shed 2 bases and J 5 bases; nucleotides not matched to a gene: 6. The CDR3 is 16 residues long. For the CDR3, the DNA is TGCGCCAGCAGCTTCGGACTAGCGGGGGGATGGCACGAGCAGTACTTC. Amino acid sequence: CASSFGLAGGWHEQYF.